This T cell receptor (beta chain) is from a study of shared clonotypes between healthy human individuals. As concerns this clone: No antigen is known for it.

Study results and limitations: Clonotypes shared by all four donors outscored non-shared clonotypes in generation probability. The expectation was that sequencing depth would affect clonotype sharing among donors. Generally, naive subsets (rather than memory subsets) showed larger estimated richness.

Germline loops: CDR1 SGHAT, CDR2 FQNNGV. V dropped 4 bases and J dropped 0 bases, with 7 bases sitting between them. The CDR3 length is 15 residues. Generated by immunoSEQ multiplex PCR, the TCRdb table keeps only in-frame clones and is missing some. The table records about 2.3 million clones, around 90% of them present only once. The specimen sequenced was naive CD4+ T cells from PBMCs. Subset of the sample: CD45RA+ positively selected. This clonotype was obtained from a man younger than 30 in good health. Some clones in this sample may be carry-over from other donors' samples. This chain uses TRBV11-2 with TRBJ2-6, with D unresolved. The CDR3 DNA is TGTGCCAGCAGCTCAATATACTCTGGGGCCAACGTCCTGACTTTC. It yields the protein CASSSIYSGANVLTF.